This passage covers 32 T cell receptor beta chains from one sample sequenced in a study of tumor and adjacent non-tumor tissue in lung cancer. TCRbeta libraries were built with three rounds of nested PCR, modified from ARM-PCR. TCRdb analysed the multiplex PCR reads with MiXCR anew, one entry per CDR3 protein. Of about 67,000 distinct CDR3 sequences listed, roughly three quarters are singletons. The template was RNA from unsorted bulk tissue. Distant lung tissue was collected more than 3 cm away from the tumor edge. The sequenced sample was distant non-tumor lung tissue. The source is a man aged 55 to 69 with non-small cell lung cancer.

This clonotype was detected only a few times. V and J are TRBV24-1 and TRBJ2-1; 10 positions match TRBD1. The CDR3 length is 14 residues. V trimming: 4 bases; J trimming: 12 bases; junction bases outside the gene matches: 8. The V gene's germline CDR1 is KGHDR and CDR2 SFDVKD. The CDR3 sequence is CATSDPTGGYGQFF. The CDR3 bases are TGTGCCACCAGTGACCCGACAGGGGGCTATGGGCAGTTCTTC.

Notes on this clonotype: No conserved phenylalanine or tryptophan is present at the end of the CDR3, so a read error is the likely explanation. This rearrangement joins TRBV4-1 to TRBJ2-5; 9 nucleotides line up with TRBD1. Per germline, CDR1 MGHRA and CDR2 YSYEKL. This CDR3 comprises 16 residues. CDR3 in DNA: TGCGCCAACAGCCAAATTAGACAGGGGGGGGAAGAGACCCAGTACCTC. The encoded protein is CANSQIRQGGEETQYL.

With regard to this clonotype: Lacking the conserved final phenylalanine or tryptophan, this CDR3 likely reflects a read error. Because the CDR3's place on the DNA is in doubt, the DNA is left out and the CDR3 is given as listed by TCRdb. J is TRBJ2-2 and V is TRBV6-2 or TRBV6-3; the tabulated D call, TRBD2, remains unverified against the DNA. Germline CDR1 reads MNHEY; CDR2 reads SVGEGT. The CDR3 is made up of 15 amino acids, end residues included. The CDR3 spells CASSSSGRNTGELYS.

Regarding this clonotype: The junction does not match germline at one end; this may be a read error. In DNA, the CDR3 is TGTGCCAACAGCTTAAATAGAGAACGGAGACAGGGCCCCTACGACCAGTACTTC. It codes for CANSLNRERRQGPYDQYF. The chain carries TRBV11-2 and TRBJ2-7, with 7 bases that match TRBD1. Germline loops: CDR1 SGHAT, CDR2 FQNNGV. The CDR3 has 18 residues.

About this clonotype: The junction departs from germline at one end; a sequencing error may be responsible. The rearrangement joins TRBV6-1 to TRBJ2-1, with a possible D match to TRBD1 (5 bases). CDR1 MNHNS and CDR2 SASEGT come from the germline V gene. This CDR3 contains 12 residues. The CDR3 sequence: CASREGVNKQFF. Here the CDR3 DNA reads TGTGCTAGCAGAGAAGGGGTCAATAAGCAGTTCTTC.

The J gene is TRBJ2-1, the V gene TRBV6-5; 7 nucleotides align to TRBD2. Germline V CDR1 and CDR2: MNHEY, SVGAGI. This CDR3 contains 13 residues. The CDR3 DNA follows: TGTGCAAACAGTTGGGCGGGAGTCGATGAGCAGTTCTTC. This codes for CANSWAGVDEQFF.

With regard to this clonotype: This may be a read error, as it is one base from a much larger clone. The chain is built from TRBV23-1 and TRBJ2-7, with TRBD1 matching over 8 bases. TRBV23-1 has ORF status, its function being uncertain. There are 13 residues in the CDR3. CDR3 DNA sequence: TGCGCCAGCAGTCAATCGACAGGGGAAGAGCAGCACTTC. This sequence encodes CASSQSTGEEQHF.

In the case of this clonotype: One end of the junction is discordant with germline, which a read error may explain. V gene TRBV6-1 combines with J gene TRBJ1-2; D is ambiguous. Per the germline V gene, CDR1 is MNHNS and CDR2 is SASEGT. The CDR3 runs to 15 residues. In DNA form, the CDR3 reads TGTGCCAGCACTTTCTCTCGGGGTACTGACTATGGATACACCTTC. Encoded protein: CASTFSRGTDYGYTF.

The genes are TRBV6-2 or TRBV6-3 and TRBJ1-1, with no clear D. This CDR3 region has 14 residues. Trimming took 9 bases from V and 1 from J, leaving 15 bases between them. Germline-derived CDR1 and CDR2 are MNHEY and SVGEGT. The CDR3 region has the DNA TGTGCCAGTAGTGCCCGAGGAGGGAACACTGAAGCTTTCTTT. Residues: CASSARGGNTEAFF.

This clonotype appeared a few times. This CDR3 fails to terminate in the conserved phenylalanine or tryptophan, so it likely reflects a read error. CDR3 loop: CASSQDDVSYNEQFL. As DNA, the CDR3 is TGCGCCAGCAGCCAAGATGACGTCTCTTACAATGAGCAGTTCTTG. The V gene is TRBV4-1, the J gene TRBJ2-1; D is unclear. This CDR3 has 15 amino acids. With 0 bases removed from V and 4 bases from J, the gap between germline ends came to 10 bases. The germline V gene has CDR1 MGHRA and CDR2 YSYEKL.

This clonotype has just one count. This rearrangement joins TRBV6-1 to TRBJ2-6, with D uncertain. CDR3 size: 14 residues. CDR1 and CDR2 from the germline V gene are MNHNS and SASEGT. The CDR3 loop is CTCSGNSGANVLTF. The CDR3 DNA sequence: TGTACCTGCAGTGGCAACTCTGGGGCCAACGTCCTGACTTTC.

This clonotype has a count of ten or more. The chain combines TRBV20-1 with TRBJ2-7; 9 bases are shared with TRBD1. The V gene's germline CDR1 is DFQATT and CDR2 SNEGSKA (reference sequence). CDR3 length equals 11 residues. The J segment lost 6 bases and the V segment lost 6 bases, leaving 3 bases of the junction unmatched. CDR3 sequence reads: CSATGGSEQYF. The CDR3, as DNA: TGCAGTGCGACAGGGGGGTCCGAGCAGTACTTC.

The V gene is TRBV6-1, the J gene TRBJ2-1, with 14 nucleotides matching TRBD2. This CDR3 contains 16 residues. Germline CDR1 MNHNS, CDR2 SASEGT. The CDR3 here is CGSFTGTSGRGQEQFF. CDR3 bases: TGTGGCAGTTTCACCGGGACTAGCGGGAGAGGTCAAGAGCAGTTCTTC.

As for this clonotype: This CDR3 is missing its conserved last phenylalanine or tryptophan, likely due to a read error. This chain links TRBV11-1 with TRBJ1-1, with D possibly matching TRBD1 (6 bases). The CDR3 loop spans 13 amino acids. Germline loops: CDR1 SGHAT, CDR2 FQDESV (reference sequence). CDR3 in DNA: TGTTCCAGCAGCTTAGCGCCAGGGGCTGAAGCTTTCATT. Protein sequence: CSSSLAPGAEAFI.

About this clonotype: Germline is not matched at one junction end, which may reflect a read error. The chain employs TRBV5-4 and TRBJ1-2; tentatively, D is TRBD1 (5 bases). The CDR3 length is 17 residues. Germline-derived CDR1 and CDR2 are SGHNT and YYREEE (reference sequence). DNA of the CDR3: TGTGACAGCAGTCCCGGGGCCACCGGTAAAGATTACTATGGCTACACCTTC. Its protein product is CDSSPGATGKDYYGYTF.

Comments on this clonotype: An end of the junction does not agree with germline; a read error may underlie this. This chain connects TRBV12-3 or TRBV12-4 to TRBJ2-2; TRBD2 is a possible D gene (5 bases). This CDR3 contains 15 residues. The CDR3 loop reads CASSFPRSRTGKLFF. The CDR3 DNA sequence: TGTGCTAGCAGTTTTCCCCGTAGCAGGACCGGGAAGCTGTTTTTT.

With regard to this clonotype: The junction departs from germline at one end; a sequencing error may be responsible. This chain uses TRBV6-5 with TRBJ2-7, with 7 nucleotides matching TRBD2. Looked up from germline, CDR1 is MNHEY and CDR2 is SVGAGI. The CDR3 length is 15 residues. CDR3 sequence (DNA): TGTGCCAGCAGTTACTCGAGGCGGGAGACGGCCGAACTGTATTTC. Translated: CASSYSRRETAELYF.

The chain recombines TRBV20-1 with TRBJ2-3; 7 bases agree with TRBD1. With 3 bases clipped from V and 6 bases from J, the junction kept 3 bases outside the gene matches. Germline V lookup: CDR1 DFQATT, CDR2 SNEGSKA (reference sequence). The CDR3 contains 12 residues. CDR3: CSASLRGDTQYF. The CDR3 DNA is TGCAGTGCTAGTCTCAGGGGGGATACGCAGTATTTT.

As regards this clonotype: One end of the junction does not line up with germline, which may come from a read error. The CDR3 here is CASNLSGANVLIF. The CDR3, as DNA: TGTGCCAGCAATCTATCTGGGGCCAACGTCCTGATTTTC. The chain uses TRBV28 and TRBJ2-6; perhaps TRBD1 as D (5 bases). The germline CDR1 and CDR2 sequences are MDHEN and SYDVKM. CDR3 length equals 13 residues.

Notes on this clonotype: Germline is not matched at one junction end, which may reflect a read error. The chain's CDR3 is CANSEGKDQPQHF. In nucleotides, the CDR3 is TGTGCCAACTCAGAGGGGAAGGATCAGCCCCAGCATTTT. The V gene is TRBV18, the J gene TRBJ1-5; a weak D match, TRBD1 (5 bases). The CDR3 runs 13 residues. CDR1 KGHSH and CDR2 LQKENI come from the germline V gene.

This clonotype was seen once. A much larger clone differs from this one at a single base, so this may be a read error. The chain employs TRBV7-3 and TRBJ2-2; a weak D match, TRBD2 (5 bases). Germline V gene sequence: CDR1 SGHTA, CDR2 FQGTGA. This CDR3 contains 14 residues. V was clipped by 1 base and J by 5 bases, with 8 bases between them. CDR3 sequence: CASSLRPGTGELFF. DNA for the CDR3: TGTGCCAGCAGCTTAAGGCCGGGGACCGGGGAGCTGTTTTTT.

On this clonotype: A much more abundant neighbour one base away suggests this may be a read error. V and J are TRBV20-1 and TRBJ2-1; 8 nucleotides match TRBD2. The CDR3 length is 14 residues. Germline V gene sequence: CDR1 DFQATT, CDR2 SNEGSKA (reference sequence). This CDR3 is CSASGAGGPDDQFF. The CDR3 DNA follows: TGCAGTGCTAGTGGGGCGGGAGGTCCCGATGACCAGTTCTTC.

Comment on this clonotype: The conserved final phenylalanine or tryptophan is absent from the CDR3, which likely points to a read error. V gene TRBV6-1 combines with J gene TRBJ2-3; D remains ambiguous. Germline lookup yields CDR1 MNHNS and CDR2 SASEGT. This CDR3 is built from 13 residues. The V gene lost 1 base and the J gene lost 8 bases, with 10 bases spanning the gap. CDR3 nucleotide sequence: TGTGCCAGCAGTGAAGGGTTGATGGGTACGCAGTATTCT. Translation gives CASSEGLMGTQYS.

Concerning this clonotype itself: Since the CDR3 does not end with the conserved phenylalanine or tryptophan, this likely comes from a read error. The genes are TRBV5-1 and TRBJ1-1, with unresolved D. V shed 7 bases and J shed 6 bases, with 16 bases lying between them. This CDR3 has 13 residues. The germline gives CDR1 SGHRS, CDR2 YFSETQ. Here the CDR3 reads CASSMPGEAEAFL. The DNA of the CDR3 is TGCGCCAGCTCCATGCCCGGCGAGGCTGAAGCTTTCCTT.

This chain uses TRBV12-3 or TRBV12-4 with TRBJ2-5; D gene unclear. The V gene lost 1 base and the J gene lost 7 bases, with 13 bases spanning the gap. The CDR3 runs to 14 residues. Here the CDR3 reads CASSLGHLRGTQYF. As DNA, the CDR3 is TGTGCCAGCAGTTTAGGGCATTTACGAGGGACCCAGTACTTC.

About this clonotype itself: A read error may account for a junction end that differs from germline. V usage is TRBV12-3 or TRBV12-4 and J usage is TRBJ2-1; no firm D call. This CDR3 region has 12 residues. The CDR3 spells CASSLSYSEQFF. The DNA for the CDR3 is TGTGCAAGCAGTTTAAGCTACAGTGAGCAGTTCTTC.

A note on this clonotype: One end of the junction is discordant with germline, which a read error may explain. The V call is TRBV28, the J call TRBJ2-7; weak D call: TRBD2 (6 bases). Germline CDR1 reads MDHEN; CDR2 reads SYDVKM. The CDR3 has 15 amino acids. The CDR3 loop reads CASSSGTPRVNEQYF. The DNA for the CDR3 is TGTGCCAGTAGTTCCGGGACTCCGAGGGTCAACGAGCAGTACTTC.

This chain uses TRBV28 with TRBJ1-1; 7 bases map to TRBD1. V was clipped by 5 bases and J by 5 bases; unmatched bases: 11. CDR1 is MDHEN and CDR2 is SYDVKM in the germline V gene. The CDR3 is made up of 15 amino acids. This CDR3 is CASSLPGQESTEAFF. Here the CDR3 DNA reads TGTGCCAGCAGTCTCCCAGGACAGGAGTCTACTGAAGCTTTCTTT.

In regard to this clonotype: One end of the junction varies from germline; a read error may be responsible. The chain joins TRBV5-1 to TRBJ2-1; a possible D gene is TRBD2 (5 bases). There are 14 residues in the CDR3. The germline V gene has CDR1 SGHRS and CDR2 YFSETQ. The CDR3 DNA sequence: TGCGCCAACAGCCCCGGGATAGGGAGCAATGAGCAGTTCTTC. It translates to CANSPGIGSNEQFF.

On this clonotype itself: No conserved phenylalanine or tryptophan ends this CDR3, so it is likely a read error. The rearrangement links TRBV13 to TRBJ2-3, with D perhaps being TRBD1 or TRBD2 (5 bases each). The CDR3 runs to 15 residues. The germline gives CDR1 PRHDT, CDR2 FYEKMQ (reference sequence). CDR3 DNA sequence: TGTGCCAGGAGCTTAGCGAGACAGAACACAGATGCGCAGTATCTT. Amino acids: CARSLARQNTDAQYL.

On this clonotype itself: The junction and the germline gene differ at one end; a read error may be behind it. The chain carries TRBV9 and TRBJ2-1; 9 bases fit TRBD2. The CDR3 spans 15 residues. Germline V CDR1 and CDR2: SGDLS, YYNGEE. The CDR3 reads CVSSARLADLNEQFF. Here the CDR3 DNA reads TGTGTCAGCAGCGCGAGACTAGCGGACCTCAATGAGCAGTTCTTC.

A note on this clonotype: As the CDR3 is not closed by the conserved phenylalanine or tryptophan, this likely results from a read error. The chain uses TRBV6-5 and TRBJ2-7; TRBD2 matches 7 bases. Germline assignment: CDR1 MNHEY and CDR2 SVGAGI. CDR3 length equals 15 residues. The CDR3 DNA reads as TGTGCCAGCGGTTATTCGAGGCGGGAGACGGCCAAGCAGTACCTC. Protein product: CASGYSRRETAKQYL.